A single sample gave rise to the 21 T cell receptor beta chains below, sequenced in a study of T cells in Graves' hyperthyroidism and ophthalmopathy. Using RNA transcripts as the source, TCR beta CDR3 regions were amplified. During a first-round RT-PCR of the TCR CDR3, the HTBI primer set was used. TCRdb independently ran MiXCR on the multiplex PCR reads; one entry per CDR3 protein. The table includes 250,000 to 350,000 distinct CDR3 sequences, approximately 16% detected once. The sample consisted of blood. These receptor sequences come from a young man with Graves' hyperthyroidism.

The chain carries TRBV28 and TRBJ2-3; D might be TRBD1 (6 bases). CDR1 MDHEN and CDR2 SYDVKM come from the germline V gene. Trimming stripped 5 bases from V and 4 bases from J, with 19 bases between. This CDR3 region has 16 residues. CDR3 residues: CASSENQGKGADTQYF. The CDR3 coding sequence is TGTGCCAGCAGTGAAAACCAGGGGAAAGGGGCAGATACGCAGTATTTT. The entire variable domain, with the rest obtained from reference TRBV28 and TRBJ2-3, is as follows: DVKVTQSSRYLVKRTGEKVFLECVQDMDHENMFWYRQDPGLGLRLIYFSYDVKMKEKGDIPEGYSVSREKKERFSLILESASTNQTSMYLCASSENQGKGADTQYFGPGTRLTVL.

The V gene is TRBV18, the J gene TRBJ2-6, with TRBD2 as a possible D gene (5 bases). V was pared by 4 bases and J by 8 bases, with 9 bases between. Germline V gives CDR1 KGHSH, CDR2 LQKENI. This CDR3 has 13 residues. In DNA form, the CDR3 reads TGTGCCAGCTCACTCCCGGGGACCAACGTCCTGACTTTC. It yields the protein CASSLPGTNVLTF.

The chain carries TRBV6-1 and TRBJ2-1, with D hard to call. V shed 3 bases and J shed 9 bases, with 12 bases lying between them. The germline gives CDR1 MNHNS, CDR2 SASEGT. The CDR3 contains 13 residues. The CDR3 reads CASSEIARGEQFF. In nucleotides, the CDR3 is TGTGCCAGCAGTGAGATCGCGCGCGGTGAGCAGTTCTTC.

V and J are TRBV12-3 or TRBV12-4 and TRBJ1-1; a weak D match, TRBD1 (5 bases). This CDR3 is 13 amino acids long. Trimming stripped 10 bases from V and 3 bases from J, with 15 bases between. The CDR3 here is CATLGGSDTEAFF. In DNA, the CDR3 is TGTGCCACCCTGGGGGGGTCCGACACTGAAGCTTTCTTT.

This clonotype was seen repeatedly, ten times or more. V is TRBV2 and J is TRBJ2-1, with TRBD2 as a possible D gene (5 bases). The V end was cut by 5 bases, the J end by 2 bases, with 7 bases between. The CDR3 is 13 amino acids. CDR1 is SNHLY, CDR2 FYNNEI, per germline. CDR3 in amino acids: CASSTGTYNEQFF. DNA of the CDR3: TGTGCCAGCAGTACCGGGACCTACAATGAGCAGTTCTTC.

The chain carries TRBV4-1 and TRBJ2-2; D not certain. The germline gives CDR1 MGHRA, CDR2 YSYEKL. CDR3 size: 14 residues. With 4 bases removed from V and 5 bases from J, the gap between germline ends came to 11 bases. The CDR3 is CASSRGPSTGELFF. The CDR3, as DNA: TGCGCCAGCAGCCGGGGTCCTAGTACCGGGGAGCTGTTTTTT.

The V call is TRBV9, the J call TRBJ1-3; weak D call: TRBD1 (5 bases). The CDR3 is made up of 17 amino acids. The germline V gene has CDR1 SGDLS and CDR2 YYNGEE. Between the trimmed V and J ends, which lost 3 bases and 0 bases, there was a span of 16 bases. CDR3 nucleotide sequence: TGTGCCAGCAGCGCCCCAGCGGGAGGGGTCTCTGGAAACACCATATATTTT. Encoded protein: CASSAPAGGVSGNTIYF.

This clonotype appeared a few times. V and J are TRBV20-1 and TRBJ2-7, with D tentatively TRBD2 (5 bases). The germline gives CDR1 DFQATT, CDR2 SNEGSKA (reference sequence). V was pared by 1 base and J by 2 bases, with 12 bases between. The CDR3 length is 14 residues. CDR3 coding DNA: TGCAGTGCTAGAGCGGGATCAGGAGCCTACGAGCAGTACTTC. Translated: CSARAGSGAYEQYF.

This clonotype was seen repeatedly, ten times or more. The chain recombines TRBV11-3 with TRBJ2-7, with 8 bases matching TRBD2. CDR3 length: 14 residues. The ends lost 2 bases at V and 6 bases at J; junction bases unmatched: 6. CDR1 is SGHNT, CDR2 YENEEA, per germline. The DNA of the CDR3 is TGTGCCAGCAGCTTATGGACTAGCATCGGCGAGCAGTACTTC. This gives the protein CASSLWTSIGEQYF.

This clonotype was counted many times. This rearrangement joins TRBV5-1 to TRBJ2-3, with 16 nucleotides matching TRBD2. CDR1 and CDR2 from the germline V gene are SGHRS and YFSETQ. This CDR3 contains 16 residues. Trimming at V came to 4 bases and at J to 6 bases, leaving 5 bases not matched to a gene. The CDR3 coding sequence is TGCGCCAGCAGCAGGGGGACTAGCGGGAGGGCCGATACGCAGTATTTT. Protein product: CASSRGTSGRADTQYF.

Details on this clonotype: A much bigger clone sits one base away, suggesting this may be a read error. The chain recombines TRBV29-1 with TRBJ2-7; D call uncertain. Germline CDR1 and CDR2: SQVTM and ANQGSEA. V was clipped by 4 bases and J by 6 bases, with 13 bases between them. The CDR3 is made up of 12 amino acids. CDR3 sequence reads: CSVGDRPGEQYF. Written as DNA, the CDR3 is TGCAGCGTTGGAGATCGCCCAGGCGAGCAGTACTTC.

This sequence joins TRBV4-2 and TRBJ2-2; D is perhaps TRBD1 (7 bases). V lost 3 bases and J 4 bases, leaving 18 bases between the germline ends. CDR3 length: 17 residues. Germline lookup yields CDR1 LGHNA and CDR2 YNFKEQ. The CDR3 coding sequence is TGTGCCAGCAGCCACCAGGGGGGCCGAGGAGGCACCGGGGAGCTGTTTTTT. Encoded protein: CASSHQGGRGGTGELFF.

This clonotype turned up a few times. The chain has TRBV24-1 and TRBJ2-5; D is possibly TRBD2 (5 bases). V lost 7 bases and J lost 5, with 13 bases in between. There are 13 residues in the CDR3. CDR1 and CDR2 from the germline V gene are KGHDR and SFDVKD. Here the CDR3 reads CATRAVVGETQYF. CDR3 coding DNA: TGTGCCACCAGAGCGGTTGTTGGCGAGACCCAGTACTTC.

The table lists this clonotype with many counts. V usage is TRBV11-1 and J usage is TRBJ2-7, with TRBD1 matching over 10 bases. Germline CDR1 is SGHAT and CDR2 is FQDESV (reference sequence). Trimming took 6 bases from V and 7 from J; bases not matched to a gene: 9. CDR3 length equals 14 residues. This CDR3 reads CASSPGTGAEEQYF. The CDR3 DNA is TGTGCCAGCAGTCCTGGGACAGGGGCTGAGGAGCAGTACTTC.

The genes are TRBV10-3 and TRBJ1-2; 10 bases fit TRBD1. This CDR3 region has 14 residues. Germline trimming cut 3 bases from V and 6 bases from J; bases unmatched to any gene: 4. Germline V gene lookup returns CDR1 ENHRY and CDR2 SYGVKD. This CDR3 is CAISEKGTGDGYTF. CDR3 sequence (DNA): TGTGCCATCAGTGAAAAGGGGACAGGGGATGGCTACACCTTC.

This clonotype showed up just a few times. The rearrangement links TRBV30 to TRBJ2-3, with D perhaps TRBD2 (6 bases). V lost 1 base and J lost 4, with 12 bases in between. Germline V gene lookup returns CDR1 GTSNPN and CDR2 SVGIG (reference sequence). The CDR3 is 14 residues long. Written as DNA, the CDR3 is TGTGCCTGGAGTGAAGGACTACAGGCAGATACGCAGTATTTT. Protein: CAWSEGLQADTQYF.

The sample holds many counts of this clonotype. V usage is TRBV5-1 and J usage is TRBJ2-3; tentative D call: TRBD1 (6 bases). CDR1 is SGHRS and CDR2 is YFSETQ in the germline V gene. The CDR3 spans 14 residues. Trimming removed 0 bases at V and 1 base at J, with 6 bases between. CDR3 coding DNA: TGCGCCAGCAGCTTGGGGACAGGCACAGATACGCAGTATTTT. As protein: CASSLGTGTDTQYF.

This clonotype was seen at least ten times. This chain joins TRBV28 and TRBJ2-5; 7 nucleotides align to TRBD1. Trimming removed 6 bases from V and 3 bases from J; junction bases left unmatched: 4. The CDR3 sequence is 13 residues long. Per the germline V gene, CDR1 is MDHEN and CDR2 is SYDVKM. The CDR3 sequence is CASRVTGEETQYF. The CDR3 nucleotides read TGTGCCAGCAGGGTTACAGGGGAAGAGACCCAGTACTTC.

As for this clonotype: The junction departs from germline at one end; a sequencing error may be responsible. The gene calls are TRBV20-1 and TRBJ2-7; no firm D call. The CDR3 consists of 12 residues. Per the germline V gene, CDR1 is DFQATT and CDR2 is SNEGSKA (reference sequence). CDR3 in DNA: TGCAGTGTTCAGATAGGAACCTACGGGCAGTACTTC. Translation: CSVQIGTYGQYF.

This chain joins TRBV20-1 and TRBJ1-1; weak D call: TRBD1 (6 bases). This CDR3 has 13 residues. V shed 7 bases and J shed 2 bases, with 14 bases lying between them. The germline V gene has CDR1 DFQATT and CDR2 SNEGSKA (reference sequence). In DNA form, the CDR3 reads TGCAGTGGGGATGGGGGGCCTAACACTGAAGCTTTCTTT. It codes for CSGDGGPNTEAFF.

The chain uses TRBV4-2 and TRBJ2-3; D is unresolved. Trimming removed 0 bases from V and 1 base from J, with 8 bases in between. CDR1 LGHNA and CDR2 YNFKEQ come from the germline V gene. This CDR3 has 15 residues. DNA of the CDR3: TGTGCCAGCAGCCAAGAATTAGTTGGCACAGATACGCAGTATTTT. Its translation is CASSQELVGTDTQYF.